Listed below are T cell receptor beta chains from one sample, sequenced in a study of blood T cell repertoires in COVID-19. Produced via immunoSEQ multiplex PCR; TCRdb's table is partial and in-frame only. The sample lists 350,000 to 400,000 clones; about 90% were seen once. Sequenced material: peripheral blood. The receptors derive from a woman aged 25 to 39 with COVID-19, enrolled during active disease. CDR3s include the opening cysteine and the closing phenylalanine or tryptophan. The D gene is left open where the match is weak. Size values are once, few and many counts, or a class for expanded clones, and some rows have none.

D | length | size | J | V | DNA | CDR3
TRBD2 | 15 | NA | TRBJ2-1 | TRBV4-1 | TGCGCCAGCAGCCGACTAGCGGGAGGGCCCAATGAGCAGTTCTTC | CASSRLAGGPNEQFF
NA | 14 | NA | TRBJ1-4 | TRBV6-5 | TGTGCCAGCAGCCGGGACTCAACTAATGAAAAACTGTTTTTT | CASSRDSTNEKLFF
TRBD2 | 14 | NA | TRBJ2-2 | TRBV11-2 | TGTGCCAGTCGGACTAGCGGAGCCACCGGGGAGCTGTTTTTT | CASRTSGATGELFF
NA | 15 | once | TRBJ1-2 | TRBV21-1 | TGTGCCAGCAGCAAGCGAACAGGTAACCCTACTGGCTACACCTTC | CASSKRTGNPTGYTF
TRBD1 | 18 | NA | TRBJ2-6 | TRBV6-2/TRBV6-3 | TGTGCCAGCAGTTACGGTCGGGACAGGGGGTCCGGGGCCAACGTCCTGACTTTC | CASSYGRDRGSGANVLTF
NA | 13 | NA | TRBJ2-3 | TRBV2 | TGTGCCAGCAACAGCAGGAGGCCAGATACGCAGTATTTT | CASNSRRPDTQYF
TRBD2 | 17 | NA | TRBJ2-1 | TRBV7-2 | TGTGCCAGCAGCTTATTTATTTCGGGGGGGATATACAATGAGCAGTTCTTC | CASSLFISGGIYNEQFF
NA | 11 | NA | TRBJ1-5 | TRBV28 | TGTGCCAGCAGTTCCCTAGGGCCCCAGCATTTT | CASSSLGPQHF
TRBD2 | 16 | NA | TRBJ2-5 | TRBV25-1 | TGTGCCAGCAGTGAACTCCTACTGGGGGGGCAAGAGACCCAGTACTTC | CASSELLLGGQETQYF
NA | 11 | NA | TRBJ1-1 | TRBV6-5 | TGTGCCAGCACGGGTGGGCGGGGAGCTTTCTTT | CASTGGRGAFF
NA | 15 | NA | TRBJ1-1 | TRBV3-1/TRBV3-2 | TGTGCCAGCAGCCAACCCGGGACATGGAACACTGAAGCTTTCTTT | CASSQPGTWNTEAFF
TRBD1 | 13 | NA | TRBJ2-7 | TRBV7-8 | TGTGCCACCGTCCGGGACAGGGCCTACGAGCAGTACTTC | CATVRDRAYEQYF
TRBD1 | 14 | NA | TRBJ2-3 | TRBV7-2 | TGTGCCAGCAACACGGACAGGGGCACAGATACGCAGTATTTT | CASNTDRGTDTQYF
TRBD1 | 14 | NA | TRBJ1-1 | TRBV28 | TGTGCCAGCAGGCAAGGGGGCGAGAACACTGAAGCTTTCTTT | CASRQGGENTEAFF
NA | 14 | NA | TRBJ1-5 | TRBV2 | TGTGCCAGCAGTGGGCGCCGGGGCAATCAGCCCCAGCATTTT | CASSGRRGNQPQHF
NA | 13 | NA | TRBJ1-1 | TRBV5-1 | TGCGCCAGCAGCCAAGGACAGATCACTGAAGCTTTCTTT | CASSQGQITEAFF
NA | 19 | once | TRBJ1-2 | TRBV6-2/TRBV6-3 | TGTGCCAGCAGTTACGGGAGGAATCTTCCCGGGACCTCGGGCTATGGCTACACCTTC | CASSYGRNLPGTSGYGYTF
NA | 16 | NA | TRBJ2-5 | TRBV18 | TGTGCCAGCTCACATACTTCAGGGGTTACCCAAGAGACCCAGTACTTC | CASSHTSGVTQETQYF
TRBD1 | 14 | NA | TRBJ1-2 | TRBV6-2/TRBV6-3 | TGTGCCAGCAGTTACTCACAGGGGTCGGATGGCTACACCTTC | CASSYSQGSDGYTF
NA | 14 | NA | TRBJ1-1 | TRBV5-1 | TGCGCCAGCAGCTTGGGACTGAGTATCGTTGAAGCTTTCTTT | CASSLGLSIVEAFF
NA | 15 | NA | TRBJ1-5 | TRBV27 | TGTGCCAGCAGTTTATCCAGGGGCCGCAATCAGCCCCAGCATTTT | CASSLSRGRNQPQHF
TRBD2 | 15 | NA | TRBJ2-3 | TRBV5-4 | TGTGCCAGCAGCTCCCTAGCGGGAGCGGAAGATACGCAGTATTTT | CASSSLAGAEDTQYF
TRBD1 | 16 | NA | TRBJ2-4 | TRBV7-8 | TGTGCCAGCAGCTTATTGAGGACAGGGGCCAAAAACATTCAGTACTTC | CASSLLRTGAKNIQYF
NA | 15 | NA | TRBJ2-2 | TRBV5-1 | TGCGCCAGCAGCTACGACAGCCCTCGCACCGGGGAGCTGTTTTTT | CASSYDSPRTGELFF
NA | 15 | NA | TRBJ2-3 | TRBV5-1 | TGCGCCAGCAGCTTGGCTAGCTTATCGGCAGATACGCAGTATTTT | CASSLASLSADTQYF
NA | 15 | NA | TRBJ2-7 | TRBV11-2 | TGTGCCAGCAGCTTAAGTAGCCAGGGATTCTACGAGCAGTACTTC | CASSLSSQGFYEQYF
TRBD1 | 19 | once | TRBJ2-6 | TRBV11-2 | TGTGCCAGCAGCACACGACAGGGATATATATCCTCTGGGGCCAACGTCCTGACTTTC | CASSTRQGYISSGANVLTF
NA | 16 | few | TRBJ2-5 | TRBV7-9 | TGTGCCAGCAGCTCGCAGGGAGGTTGGGAGTGGGAGACCCAGTACTTC | CASSSQGGWEWETQYF
TRBD2 | 15 | NA | TRBJ2-1 | TRBV11-3 | TGTGCCAGCGGACGAAGGAACGGGAGGTACAATGAGCAGTTCTTC | CASGRRNGRYNEQFF
TRBD2 | 17 | NA | TRBJ2-5 | TRBV7-9 | TGTGCCAGCAGCTTATCGTGGACTAGCCTCGGCCAAGAGACCCAGTACTTC | CASSLSWTSLGQETQYF
NA | 15 | NA | TRBJ2-2 | TRBV11-2 | TGTGCCAGCAGCTTAGCTCAGGGTGGAACCGGGGAGCTGTTTTTT | CASSLAQGGTGELFF
TRBD1 | 16 | NA | TRBJ1-6 | TRBV4-3 | TGCGCCAGCAGCCAAGTAAGGGGGCGCAGGGAGTCACCCCTCCACTTT | CASSQVRGRRESPLHF
NA | 14 | NA | TRBJ1-1 | TRBV19 | TGTGCCAGTAGGGACGGACGGGGGAACACTGAAGCTTTCTTT | CASRDGRGNTEAFF
TRBD1 | 14 | once | TRBJ2-7 | TRBV7-9 | TGTGCCAGCAGCTTGGGACAGGGGCAGGACGAGCAGTACTTC | CASSLGQGQDEQYF
TRBD1 | 13 | NA | TRBJ2-7 | TRBV7-8 | TGTGCCAGCAGCCCCGACAGGGAACACGAGCAGTACTTC | CASSPDREHEQYF
NA | 15 | NA | TRBJ2-3 | TRBV4-1 | TGCGCCAGCAGCCAAGGGACAAGTCGCACAGATACGCAGTATTTT | CASSQGTSRTDTQYF
TRBD2 | 12 | NA | TRBJ2-1 | TRBV30 | TGTGCCTGGAGGGGTTCCGCGGGAGGGCAGTTCTTC | CAWRGSAGGQFF
TRBD1 | 17 | NA | TRBJ2-2 | TRBV28 | TGTGCCAGCAGTGGTCCAGGGGGCGTAGAGGGTCGAGGGGAGCTGTTTTTT | CASSGPGGVEGRGELFF
NA | 16 | NA | TRBJ2-1 | TRBV19 | TGTGCCAGTACCGATCCCGGGACACCCTCCTACAATGAGCAGTTCTTC | CASTDPGTPSYNEQFF
NA | 15 | NA | TRBJ1-4 | TRBV14 | TGTGCCAGCAGCCAAGGCCCGGCGGGGAATGAAAAACTGTTTTTT | CASSQGPAGNEKLFF
TRBD1 | 15 | NA | TRBJ1-4 | TRBV28 | TGTGCCAGCAGTTTAGGGGGACAGGATAATGAAAAACTGTTTTTT | CASSLGGQDNEKLFF
TRBD1 | 18 | NA | TRBJ2-5 | TRBV2 | TGTGCCAGTCCAGGTGTTGCCACGGACAGGGGGGTAACGGAGACCCAGTACTTC | CASPGVATDRGVTETQYF
TRBD1 | 15 | NA | TRBJ2-1 | TRBV7-7 | TGTGCTAGCAGCTTAGACAGGGCCTTTGCCAATGAGCAGTTCTTC | CASSLDRAFANEQFF
TRBD2 | 16 | NA | TRBJ2-1 | TRBV7-9 | TGTGCCAGCAGCTTATGGCCTAGCGGGGTCTACAATGAGCAGTTCTTC | CASSLWPSGVYNEQFF
NA | 15 | NA | TRBJ2-5 | TRBV11-2 | TGTGCCAGCAGCTTAGAATACCGAGTTTGGGAGACCCAGTACTTC | CASSLEYRVWETQYF
NA | 12 | NA | TRBJ2-1 | TRBV5-1 | TGCGCCAGCAGCTTGGAGCGGAATGAGCAGTTCTTC | CASSLERNEQFF